The sequence of this TCR beta chain was determined in a study of shared clonotypes between healthy human individuals. Using immunoSEQ multiplex PCR, the repertoire was profiled, and TCRdb retains in-frame clones only, with some absent. The sample includes about 600,000 clones, 95% to 98% seen only once; the top ten take 0.25% to 0.35%. Naive CD8 cells comprised CD45RO-negative, CCR7-positively selected cells, excluding terminally differentiated effector memory CD45RA+ cells. The study drew all its donors from Caucasian adults living in Nashville, Tennessee. CDR1 and CDR2 (germline): SNHLY, FYNNEI. V was pared by 4 bases and J by 7 bases, with 20 bases between. The CDR3 runs to 15 residues.

Sequencing was done on a sample of naive CD8+ T cells sorted from blood. V usage is TRBV2 and J usage is TRBJ2-7; a possible D gene is TRBD1 (6 bases). This TCR was sampled from a man between 25 and 39 years old in good health. The DNA of the CDR3 is TGTGCCAGCAGTGTTCAGGGGTTTCCTTCGGGGGAGCAGTACTTC. Translated, it gives CASSVQGFPSGEQYF.